A single sample is the source of the 11 T cell receptor beta chains below, sequenced in a study of T cells after yellow fever vaccination. MiXCR, applied by TCRdb to the 5' RACE reads, yields one record per CDR3 protein. The repertoire consists of about 58,000 distinct CDR3 sequences, with around 6.9% occurring once and the leading ten covering 30% to 40%. The material sequenced was CD8+ T cells sorted from PBMCs, taken on the day of the first yellow fever vaccination. The receptors shown here come from a man aged 18 to 30 who received the YFV17D yellow fever vaccine.

V and J are TRBV4-3 and TRBJ2-7; D may be TRBD1 (6 bases). This CDR3 comprises 14 residues. Trimming took off 4 bases at V and 1 base at J, with 11 bases between the two ends. Germline lookup yields CDR1 LGHNA and CDR2 YSLEER. Written as DNA, the CDR3 is TGCGCCAGCAGCCGACAGGTCTGTTCCTACGAGCAGTACGTC. Its protein product is CASSRQVCSYEQYV.

This rearrangement joins TRBV4-3 to TRBJ2-7, with D uncertain. Germline CDR1 LGHNA, CDR2 YSLEER. V shed 1 base and J shed 2 bases, with 9 bases lying between them. CDR3 length equals 14 residues. The CDR3 spells CASSQAGRPYEQYF. The DNA of the CDR3 is TGCGCCAGCAGCCAAGCCGGAAGGCCCTACGAGCAGTACTTC.

The J gene is TRBJ1-1, the V gene TRBV6-2 or TRBV6-3; D possibly corresponds to TRBD1 (6 bases). This CDR3 is built from 15 residues. The V gene lost 0 bases and the J gene lost 3 bases, with 11 bases spanning the gap. Germline assignment: CDR1 MNHEY and CDR2 SVGEGT. The CDR3 bases are TGTGCCAGCAGTTACTCCGGGGGCCCGTACACTGAAGCTTTCTTT. Its translation: CASSYSGGPYTEAFF.

The chain recombines TRBV28 with TRBJ2-7; 9 bases are a match to TRBD1. Losses at the gene ends were 6 bases for V and 11 bases for J; bases not matched to a gene: 8. CDR1 MDHEN and CDR2 SYDVKM come from the germline V gene. The length of the CDR3 is 12 residues. CDR3 DNA: TGTGCCAGCAGCTCTACCTGGGACAGGGAGTACGTC. This codes for CASSSTWDREYV.

The chain employs TRBV20-1 and TRBJ1-5; weak D call: TRBD1 (6 bases). Germline assignment: CDR1 DFQATT and CDR2 SNEGSKA (reference sequence). The V end lost 1 base, the J end lost 4 bases, and 17 bases lay between the germline ends. This CDR3 comprises 16 residues. CDR3 DNA: TGCAGTGCTAGAGTTTTGGGGGGCGCGGGGAATCAGCCCCAGCATTTT. Its translation is CSARVLGGAGNQPQHF.

This clonotype was counted at least ten times. V and J are TRBV14 and TRBJ1-1, with D maybe TRBD1 (5 bases). Trimming took 1 base from V and 2 from J, leaving 11 bases between them. The CDR3 runs 15 residues. Germline-derived CDR1 and CDR2 are SGHDN and FVKESK. The CDR3 sequence: CASSQGGALNTEAFF. CDR3 DNA sequence: TGTGCCAGCAGCCAAGGGGGCGCCTTAAACACTGAAGCTTTCTTT.

V is TRBV7-9 and J is TRBJ1-3; 8 bases agree with TRBD1. Germline V gene data show CDR1 as SEHNR and CDR2 as FQNEAQ (reference sequence). The V gene end was trimmed by 6 bases and the J gene end by 0 bases; junction bases not matched to a gene: 4. The CDR3 length is 15 residues. CDR3 nucleotides: TGTGCCAGCAGATCGGACAGGGACTCTGGAAACACCATATATTTT. Its protein is CASRSDRDSGNTIYF.

At least ten counts were recorded for this clonotype. V is TRBV5-1 and J is TRBJ1-4; D is possibly TRBD1 (5 bases). The CDR3 has 15 residues. V shed 0 bases and J shed 12 bases, with 18 bases lying between them. CDR1 is SGHRS and CDR2 is YFSETQ in the germline V gene. CDR3 in DNA: TGCGCCAGCAGCTTGGGGGTATTCGGGACCGGAGAACTGTTTTTT. It yields the protein CASSLGVFGTGELFF.

Many counts were recorded for this clonotype. V and J are TRBV11-2 and TRBJ2-3; D unresolved. This CDR3 is 15 amino acids long. From germline, CDR1 is SGHAT and CDR2 FQNNGV. The V and J ends lost 2 bases and 2 bases respectively, with 11 bases between them. CDR3: CASSLFIGPTDTQYF. The CDR3 DNA reads as TGTGCCAGCAGCTTATTTATTGGGCCCACAGATACGCAGTATTTT. The full variable domain, its missing parts supplied by reference TRBV11-2 and TRBJ2-3, is EAGVAQSPRYKIIEKRQSVAFWCNPISGHATLYWYQQILGQGPKLLIQFQNNGVVDDSQLPKDRFSAERLKGVDSTLKIQPAKLEDSAVYLCASSLFIGPTDTQYFGPGTRLTVL.

This clonotype appeared many times. This sequence joins TRBV7-6 and TRBJ2-1, with 11 bases lining up with TRBD2. The V and J ends lost 5 bases and 2 bases, in that order; junction bases with no gene match: 5. The CDR3 loop spans 16 amino acids. The germline V gene encodes CDR1 SGHVS and CDR2 FNYEAQ. CDR3 sequence: CASSPLAGGTYNEQFF. The DNA of the CDR3 is TGTGCCAGCAGCCCGCTAGCGGGGGGTACCTACAATGAGCAGTTCTTC.

This clonotype occurred many times. The chain uses TRBV20-1 and TRBJ2-5; D is perhaps TRBD2 (5 bases). Germline values: CDR1 DFQATT, CDR2 SNEGSKA (reference sequence). The V gene lost 1 base and the J gene lost 2 bases, with 11 bases spanning the gap. The CDR3 runs 14 residues. In DNA, the CDR3 is TGCAGTGCTAGAGGTCTAGCAAAACAAGAGACCCAGTACTTC. Protein: CSARGLAKQETQYF.